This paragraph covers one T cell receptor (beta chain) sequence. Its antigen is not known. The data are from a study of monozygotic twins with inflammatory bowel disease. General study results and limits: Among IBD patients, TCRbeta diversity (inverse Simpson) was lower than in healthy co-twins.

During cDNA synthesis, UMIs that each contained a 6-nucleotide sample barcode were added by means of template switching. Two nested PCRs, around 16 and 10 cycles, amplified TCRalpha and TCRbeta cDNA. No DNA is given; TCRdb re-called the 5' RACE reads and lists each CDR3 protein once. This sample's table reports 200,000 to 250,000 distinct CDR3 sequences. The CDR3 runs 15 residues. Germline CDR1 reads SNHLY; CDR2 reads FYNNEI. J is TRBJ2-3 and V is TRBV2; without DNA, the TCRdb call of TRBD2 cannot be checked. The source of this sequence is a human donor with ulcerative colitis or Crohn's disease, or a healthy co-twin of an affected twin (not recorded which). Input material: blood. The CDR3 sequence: CASSEWEGSTDTQYF.